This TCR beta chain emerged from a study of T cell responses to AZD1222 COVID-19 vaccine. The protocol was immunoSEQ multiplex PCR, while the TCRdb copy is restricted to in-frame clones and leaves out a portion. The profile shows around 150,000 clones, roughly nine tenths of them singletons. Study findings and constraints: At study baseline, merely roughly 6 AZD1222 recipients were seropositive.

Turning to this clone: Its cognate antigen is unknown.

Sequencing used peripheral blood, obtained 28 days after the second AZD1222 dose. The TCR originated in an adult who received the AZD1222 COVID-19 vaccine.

The CDR3 region has the DNA TGTGCCAGCACCACAAAAGGCCGGACTAGCGGGAGGGCCGATATCACCGGGGAGCTGTTTTTT. The encoded protein is CASTTKGRTSGRADITGELFF. This chain uses TRBV4-2 with TRBJ2-2; 15 bases are shared with TRBD2. Per germline, CDR1 LGHNA and CDR2 YNFKEQ. The length of the CDR3 is 21 residues. V gave up 7 bases and J gave up 4 bases; unmatched junction bases: 19.